This T cell receptor (beta chain) appears in the sequencing data of a study of T cell responses to AZD1222 COVID-19 vaccine. General study results and limits: Among AZD1222 vaccinees, only five or six were seropositive at baseline. Donor demographics were predominantly white British with a female majority; clonal diversity may be underestimated. Recipients of two AZD1222 doses showed rising Spike-specific TCR breadth and depth.

This clone was seen a few times. Its antigen is as yet unknown. The assay was immunoSEQ multiplex PCR, and TCRdb's table has in-frame clones only and misses some. The table shows 180,000 or so clones, with just under 90% occurring only once. J was trimmed by 3 bases and V by 6 bases; bases with no gene match: 9. Germline-derived CDR1 and CDR2 are MNHEY and SVGAGI. This CDR3 comprises 15 residues. J is TRBJ2-7 and V is TRBV6-5, with TRBD2 matching over 9 bases. Material: peripheral blood, obtained 28 days after the second dose of the MenACWY control vaccine. The source of this sequence is an adult who received the MenACWY meningococcal vaccine as a control. In nucleotides, the CDR3 is TGTGCCAGCAGCCGTAGGACTAGCGAAAGCTACGAGCAGTACTTC. Its protein is CASSRRTSESYEQYF.